Sequencing of this T cell receptor (beta chain) was carried out in a study of T cell changes during pregnancy in multiple sclerosis. The table came from immunoSEQ multiplex PCR; TCRdb's copy has only in-frame clones and leaves some out. The sample includes about 36,000 clones, more than 75% of them seen just once. In germline, CDR1 is KGHSH, CDR2 LQKENI. V was clipped by 4 bases and J by 2 bases, with 12 bases between them. The length of the CDR3 is 14 residues. The sequence derives from a female donor with multiple sclerosis, enrolled in a pregnancy study. The chain links TRBV18 to TRBJ2-7, with D possibly being TRBD1 (5 bases). The input for sequencing was CD4+ T cells from peripheral blood mononuclear cells, taken in the first trimester of pregnancy. CDR3 in DNA: TGTGCCAGCTCACGGCTGGACAACGCCTACGAGCAGTACTTC. Translation gives CASSRLDNAYEQYF.